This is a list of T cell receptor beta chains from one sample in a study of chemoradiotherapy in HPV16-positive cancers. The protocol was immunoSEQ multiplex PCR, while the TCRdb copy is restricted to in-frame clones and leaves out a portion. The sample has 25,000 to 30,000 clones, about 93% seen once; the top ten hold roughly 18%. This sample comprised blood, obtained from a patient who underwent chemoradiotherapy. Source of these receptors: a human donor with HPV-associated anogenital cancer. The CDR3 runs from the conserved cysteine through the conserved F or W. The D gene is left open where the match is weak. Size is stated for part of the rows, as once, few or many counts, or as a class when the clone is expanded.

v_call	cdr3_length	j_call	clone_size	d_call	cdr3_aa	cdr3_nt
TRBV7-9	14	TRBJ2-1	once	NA	CASSITDGHNEQFF	TGTGCCAGCAGCATTACAGACGGACACAATGAGCAGTTCTTC
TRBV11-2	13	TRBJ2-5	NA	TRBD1	CASSRDRKETQYF	TGTGCCAGCAGTAGGGACAGGAAAGAGACCCAGTACTTC
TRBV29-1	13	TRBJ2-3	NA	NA	CSVGRGLTDTQYF	TGCAGCGTTGGACGGGGCCTAACAGATACGCAGTATTTT
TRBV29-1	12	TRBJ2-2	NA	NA	CSVTGNTGELFF	TGCAGCGTCACGGGGAACACCGGGGAGCTGTTTTTT
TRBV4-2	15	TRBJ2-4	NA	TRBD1	CASSPETGGKNIQYF	TGTGCCAGCAGCCCGGAGACAGGGGGCAAAAACATTCAGTACTTC
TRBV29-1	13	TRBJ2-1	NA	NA	CSVGQHNYNEQFF	TGCAGCGTTGGGCAACACAACTACAATGAGCAGTTCTTC
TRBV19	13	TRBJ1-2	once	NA	CASREESYYGYTF	TGTGCCAGTAGGGAGGAGTCTTACTATGGCTACACCTTC
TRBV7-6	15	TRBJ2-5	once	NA	CASSLLGGLGETQYF	TGTGCCAGCAGCTTATTAGGGGGGCTTGGAGAGACCCAGTACTTC
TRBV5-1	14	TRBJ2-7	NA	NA	CASSLTRGEKGQYF	TGCGCCAGCAGCTTGACCCGGGGCGAGAAGGGGCAGTACTTC
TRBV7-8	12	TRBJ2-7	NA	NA	CASSLSGDEQYF	TGTGCCAGCAGCTTATCGGGTGACGAGCAGTACTTC
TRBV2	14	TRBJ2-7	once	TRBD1	CASLTDRGPYEQYF	TGTGCCAGCCTTACCGACAGGGGGCCATACGAGCAGTACTTC
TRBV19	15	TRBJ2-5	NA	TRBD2	CASSKGLVYQETQYF	TGTGCCAGTAGTAAGGGACTAGTGTACCAAGAGACCCAGTACTTC
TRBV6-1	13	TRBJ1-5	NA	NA	CASSEIGNQPQHF	TGTGCCAGCAGTGAAATCGGGAATCAGCCCCAGCATTTT
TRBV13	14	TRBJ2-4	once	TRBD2	CASGRGLAKNIQYF	TGTGCCAGCGGGAGGGGACTAGCCAAAAACATTCAGTACTTC
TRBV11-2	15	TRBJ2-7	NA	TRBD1	CASSSLDRVEREQYF	TGTGCCAGCAGCTCCCTAGACAGGGTAGAGCGCGAGCAGTACTTC
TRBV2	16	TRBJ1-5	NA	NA	CASSDVRASGNQPQHF	TGTGCCAGCAGTGACGTTAGGGCCTCCGGCAATCAGCCCCAGCATTTT
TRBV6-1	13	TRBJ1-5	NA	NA	CASSILGNQPQHF	TGTGCCAGCAGTATCCTGGGCAATCAGCCCCAGCATTTT
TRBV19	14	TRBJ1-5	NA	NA	CASSLLMNNQPQHF	TGTGCCAGTAGTCTTTTGATGAACAATCAGCCCCAGCATTTT
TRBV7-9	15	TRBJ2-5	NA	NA	CASSLIIGVGETQYF	TGTGCCAGCAGCTTAATTATCGGGGTGGGAGAGACCCAGTACTTC
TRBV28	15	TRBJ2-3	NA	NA	CASSHRDFDTDTQYF	TGTGCCAGCAGCCACAGGGACTTCGACACAGATACGCAGTATTTT
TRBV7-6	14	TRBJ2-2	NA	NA	CASSHPPGTGELFF	TGTGCCAGCAGCCATCCCCCGGGCACCGGGGAGCTGTTTTTT
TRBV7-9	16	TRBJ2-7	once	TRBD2	CASSLYRRGRNYEQYF	TGTGCCAGCAGCTTATACCGGCGCGGGAGAAACTACGAGCAGTACTTC
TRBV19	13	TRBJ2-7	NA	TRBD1	CASSLQGNDEQYF	TGTGCCAGTAGTCTACAGGGGAACGACGAGCAGTACTTC
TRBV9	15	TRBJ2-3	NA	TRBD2	CASSVESGSLDTQYF	TGTGCCAGCAGCGTAGAAAGCGGGAGCTTAGATACGCAGTATTTT
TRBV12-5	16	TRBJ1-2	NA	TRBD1	CASGLMTGTFGYGYTF	TGTGCTAGTGGTTTAATGACAGGGACTTTTGGCTATGGCTACACCTTC
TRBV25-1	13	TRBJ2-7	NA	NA	CASSEAGTYEQYF	TGTGCCAGCAGTGAGGCAGGGACTTACGAGCAGTACTTC
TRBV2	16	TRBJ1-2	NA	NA	CASSEALRGTGYGYTF	TGTGCCAGCAGTGAAGCGCTTCGTGGGACGGGGTATGGCTACACCTTC
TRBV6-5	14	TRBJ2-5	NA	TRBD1	CASRTDRGQETQYF	TGTGCCAGCAGAACCGACAGGGGTCAGGAGACCCAGTACTTC
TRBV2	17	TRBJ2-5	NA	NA	CASSEALHRRDLETQYF	TGTGCCAGCAGTGAAGCGCTTCATCGGCGGGATTTGGAGACCCAGTACTTC
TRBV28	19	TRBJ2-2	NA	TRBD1	CASSFPLTGTGPNTGELFF	TGTGCCAGCAGTTTCCCCCTCACCGGGACAGGGCCGAACACCGGGGAGCTGTTTTTT
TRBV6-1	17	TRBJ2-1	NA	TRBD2	CASSESTGLASSNEQFF	TGTGCCAGCAGTGAATCAACGGGACTAGCGTCTTCCAATGAGCAGTTCTTC
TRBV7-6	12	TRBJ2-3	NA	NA	CASSPQTDTQYF	TGTGCCAGCAGCCCCCAAACAGATACGCAGTATTTT
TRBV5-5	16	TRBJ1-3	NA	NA	CASSWDLSLSGNTIYF	TGTGCCAGCAGCTGGGACTTATCCCTTTCTGGAAACACCATATATTTT
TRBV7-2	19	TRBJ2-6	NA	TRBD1	CASSFTGTGANSGANVLTF	TGTGCCAGCAGCTTTACCGGGACAGGGGCCAACTCTGGGGCCAACGTCCTGACTTTC
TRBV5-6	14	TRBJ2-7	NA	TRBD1	CASSRDRSSYEQYF	TGTGCCAGCAGCCGGGACAGGAGCTCCTACGAGCAGTACTTC
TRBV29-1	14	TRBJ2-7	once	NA	CSVGTLTGAEEQYF	TGCAGCGTGGGGACGCTCACGGGTGCGGAAGAGCAGTACTTC
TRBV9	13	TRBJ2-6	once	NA	CASSNSGANVLTF	TGTGCCAGCAGCAACTCTGGGGCCAACGTCCTGACTTTC
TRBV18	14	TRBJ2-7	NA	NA	CASSIPGLSYEQYF	TGTGCCAGCTCAATACCGGGACTGAGCTACGAGCAGTACTTC
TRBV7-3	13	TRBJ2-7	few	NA	CASSPYRGSEQYF	TGTGCCAGCAGCCCCTATAGAGGCAGCGAGCAGTACTTC
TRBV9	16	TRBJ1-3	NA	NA	CASSVGAGMGGNTIYF	TGTGCCAGCAGCGTAGGGGCAGGAATGGGTGGAAACACCATATATTTT